A single sample is the source of the 19 T cell receptor beta chains below, sequenced in a study of OX40 agonist ivuxolimab in advanced cancers. The assay was immunoSEQ multiplex PCR, and TCRdb's table has in-frame clones only and misses some. The sample lists around 79,000 clones, more than 85% occurring once. Here the sequenced sample was CD4+ or CD8+ T cells sorted from blood, taken in a trial of the OX40 agonist ivuxolimab. Every receptor here comes from an adult with an advanced solid tumor such as melanoma, head and neck, liver or kidney cancer.

The chain has TRBV25-1 and TRBJ2-7; D ambiguous. V lost 2 bases to trimming and J lost 3 bases, with 5 bases between them. Germline V gives CDR1 MGHDK, CDR2 SYGVNS. The CDR3 is 12 residues long. CDR3 in amino acids: CASSEGFYEQYF. The CDR3 bases are TGTGCCAGCAGTGAAGGTTTCTACGAGCAGTACTTC.

The V and J genes are TRBV29-1 and TRBJ1-2; 8 bases align to TRBD1. Germline V gene lookup returns CDR1 SQVTM and CDR2 ANQGSEA. The CDR3 totals 13 residues. J lost 2 bases, V lost 6 bases, and 5 bases had no gene match. The CDR3 coding sequence is TGCAGCGTATGGACAGGGCCAAACTATGGCTACACCTTC. This sequence encodes CSVWTGPNYGYTF.

J is TRBJ2-5 and V is TRBV6-6, with D possibly being TRBD2 (7 bases). The DNA end is more similar to TRBJ2-7, so the J call may be wrong. The CDR3 covers 15 residues. CDR1 and CDR2 (germline): MNHNY, SVGAGI (reference sequence). CDR3: CASSKTGGGSYEQYF. The CDR3 DNA reads as TGTGCCAGCAGTAAGACAGGCGGGGGCTCCTACGAGCAGTACTTC.

This rearrangement joins TRBV12-5 to TRBJ1-2, with unresolved D. The V end lost 6 bases, the J end lost 4 bases, and 12 bases lay between the germline ends. CDR3 length: 13 residues. Germline CDR1 reads LGHNT; CDR2 reads FRNRAP. Written as DNA, the CDR3 is TGTGCTAGTGGCGGCGGACGGAGCTATGGCTACACCTTC. Protein: CASGGGRSYGYTF.

V usage is TRBV5-5 and J usage is TRBJ2-7, with D tentatively TRBD2 (5 bases). Looked up from germline, CDR1 is SGHKS and CDR2 is YYEKEE (reference sequence). The CDR3 runs 13 residues. V lost 7 bases and J lost 3, with 14 bases in between. This CDR3 is CASGEGIGYEQYF. In DNA form, the CDR3 reads TGTGCCAGCGGCGAGGGTATCGGCTACGAGCAGTACTTC.

This sequence joins TRBV9 and TRBJ1-3, with 12 bases aligning to TRBD1. Looked up from germline, CDR1 is SGDLS and CDR2 is YYNGEE. The CDR3 sequence is 16 residues long. Losses at the gene ends were 4 bases for V and 0 bases for J; bases not matched to a gene: 2. The CDR3 nucleotides are TGTGCCAGCAGCTGGGACAGGGGGCTCTCTGGAAACACCATATATTTT. Encoded protein: CASSWDRGLSGNTIYF. The full variable domain, with the rest looked up from reference TRBV9 and TRBJ1-3, is DSGVTQTPKHLITATGQRVTLRCSPRSGDLSVYWYQQSLDQGLQFLIQYYNGEERAKGNILERFSAQQFPDLHSELNLSSLELGDSALYFCASSWDRGLSGNTIYFGEGSWLTVV.

The rearrangement uses TRBV29-1 and TRBJ2-5; D gene ambiguous. This CDR3 comprises 10 residues. Germline values: CDR1 SQVTM, CDR2 ANQGSEA. Trimming removed 4 bases at V and 3 bases at J, with 3 bases between. CDR3 coding DNA: TGCAGCGTTGCTGAAGAGACCCAGTACTTC. Translation: CSVAEETQYF. Drawing the rest from reference TRBV29-1 and TRBJ2-5, the complete variable domain is SAVISQKPSRDICQRGTSLTIQCQVDSQVTMMFWYRQQPGQSLTLIATANQGSEATYESGFVIDKFPISRPNLTFSTLTVSNMSPEDSSIYLCSVAEETQYFGPGTRLLVL.

The chain is built from TRBV9 and TRBJ2-5; tentatively, D is TRBD1 or TRBD2 (5 bases each). The DNA end is a closer match to TRBJ2-7, so the J assignment may be wrong. CDR1 is SGDLS, CDR2 YYNGEE, per germline. This CDR3 is built from 20 residues. CDR3 residues: CASSGGSGTRGFKSSYEQYF. As DNA, the CDR3 is TGTGCCAGCAGCGGGGGATCGGGCACCCGGGGCTTTAAATCATCCTACGAGCAGTACTTC.

The rearrangement uses TRBV13 and TRBJ1-1; D remains unclear. V was cut by 1 base and J by 7 bases, with 4 bases left in between. The CDR3 spans 11 residues. Germline lookup yields CDR1 PRHDT and CDR2 FYEKMQ (reference sequence). The chain's CDR3 is CASSLALEAFF. In DNA, the CDR3 is TGTGCCAGCAGCTTAGCCCTTGAAGCTTTCTTT.

The table lists this clone with a count of one. V is TRBV5-1 and J is TRBJ2-7; 8 nucleotides line up with TRBD1. CDR3 length: 14 amino acids. Germline CDR1 is SGHRS and CDR2 is YFSETQ. The J segment lost 3 bases and the V segment lost 4 bases, leaving 6 bases of the junction unmatched. The CDR3 bases are TGCGCCAGCAGCCCCGGACAGGGTCTCTACGAGCAGTACTTC. Encoded protein: CASSPGQGLYEQYF.

This rearrangement joins TRBV19 to TRBJ2-1, with D uncertain. Between the trimmed V and J ends, which lost 7 bases and 0 bases, there was a span of 13 bases. The germline CDR1 and CDR2 sequences are LNHDA and SQIVND (reference sequence). The CDR3 loop spans 15 amino acids. CDR3 sequence (DNA): TGTGCCAGTAACCCAACACAGAGCTCCTACAATGAGCAGTTCTTC. This encodes CASNPTQSSYNEQFF.

This clone occurred once. The chain uses TRBV4-1 and TRBJ2-7; D unresolved. The germline CDR1 and CDR2 sequences are MGHRA and YSYEKL. This CDR3 is 14 amino acids long. V lost 3 bases to trimming and J lost 4 bases, with 13 bases between them. The CDR3 nucleotides are TGCGCCAGCAGCCACAGAGTAGCTTTGTACGAGCAGTACTTC. Its translation: CASSHRVALYEQYF.

The gene calls are TRBV27 and TRBJ2-3, with TRBD1 identical over 9 bases. The germline V gene encodes CDR1 MNHEY and CDR2 SMNVEV (reference sequence). Trimming cost V 6 bases and J 5 bases; bases outside gene matches: 6. This CDR3 region has 14 residues. The CDR3 nucleotides read TGTGCCAGCAGAATACAGGGGGCGAGAGATACGCAGTATTTT. Protein sequence: CASRIQGARDTQYF.

This chain joins TRBV2 and TRBJ2-1; maybe TRBD1 (5 bases). There are 15 residues in the CDR3. Deletions cut 6 bases from V and 10 bases from J, with 22 bases between. Per germline, CDR1 SNHLY and CDR2 FYNNEI. The CDR3 region is CASSLDSTSTGEQFF. The CDR3 DNA is TGTGCCAGCAGCCTCGACAGTACCTCTACCGGGGAGCAGTTCTTC.

This sequence joins TRBV7-9 and TRBJ2-2, with D perhaps TRBD2 (5 bases). From germline, CDR1 is SEHNR and CDR2 FQNEAQ (reference sequence). V was clipped by 5 bases and J by 3 bases, with 13 bases between them. This CDR3 is built from 15 residues. CDR3 residues: CASSPPGIHTGELFF. CDR3 bases: TGTGCCAGCAGCCCCCCCGGGATCCACACCGGGGAGCTGTTTTTT. Variable domain in full (rest from reference TRBV7-9 and TRBJ2-2): DTGVSQNPRHKITKRGQNVTFRCDPISEHNRLYWYRQTLGQGPEFLTYFQNEAQLEKSRLLSDRFSAERPKGSFSTLEIQRTEQGDSAMYLCASSPPGIHTGELFFGEGSRLTVL.

The chain couples TRBV6-1 to TRBJ2-3; 9 positions match TRBD2. The CDR3 is 16 amino acids. Germline V gives CDR1 MNHNS, CDR2 SASEGT. J was trimmed by 2 bases and V by 4 bases; bases with no gene match: 7. The CDR3 DNA reads as TGTGCCAGCAGTGTAGACTTGGGACTAGCCACAGATACGCAGTATTTT. Translated: CASSVDLGLATDTQYF.

The V gene is TRBV29-1, the J gene TRBJ2-7, with D uncertain. There are 12 residues in the CDR3. Trimming shortened V by 3 bases and J by 4 bases, and 10 bases separated the two germline ends. Germline CDR1 reads SQVTM; CDR2 reads ANQGSEA. The DNA of the CDR3 is TGCAGCGTTGAGGCGACCCCATACGAGCAGTACTTC. It is translated as CSVEATPYEQYF.

The chain employs TRBV7-3 and TRBJ1-2, with TRBD1 matching over 7 bases. V lost 4 bases to trimming and J lost 1 base; unmatched junction nucleotides: 6. The CDR3 runs to 15 residues. The germline V gene has CDR1 SGHTA and CDR2 FQGTGA. CDR3 residues: CASSSTGSNNYGYTF. As DNA, the CDR3 is TGTGCCAGCAGCTCGACAGGGAGCAATAACTATGGCTACACCTTC.

This chain uses TRBV27 with TRBJ2-1; TRBD1 matches at 7 bases. The CDR3 runs to 16 residues. Germline V gene lookup returns CDR1 MNHEY and CDR2 SMNVEV (reference sequence). Trimming at V came to 3 bases and at J to 5 bases, leaving 10 bases not matched to a gene. The CDR3 reads CASSFHPRDSNNEQFF. CDR3 sequence (DNA): TGTGCCAGCAGTTTCCACCCCCGGGACAGCAACAATGAGCAGTTCTTC.